The clone carrying this T cell receptor (beta chain) was detected only a few times. Antigen unknown. The entry originates in a study of cytomegalovirus exposure and HLA in healthy donors. Findings and caveats of the study: As confirmed in vitro, three CMV-associated chains were specific for CMV antigens. Another analysis was done later, and it associated 15,000 or so TCR beta sequences with HLA alleles at 0.05 false discovery rate. It was likely that a cluster of highly shared sequence variants was a sequencing artifact.

V was shortened by 0 bases and J by 4 bases, with 12 bases between the two germline ends. This CDR3 comprises 16 residues. The germline V gene encodes CDR1 LNHNV and CDR2 YYDKDF (reference sequence). PCR amplification relied on 60 Vbeta primers (plus 13 Jbeta primers). The assay was immunoSEQ multiplex PCR, and TCRdb's table has in-frame clones only and misses some. The sample has over 85,000 clones, under 9% seen once; the top ten hold over 2%. Sequencing was performed on PBMCs. This TCR was sampled from a man aged 45-60 years in good health and CMV-seronegative. V and J are TRBV15 and TRBJ2-2; no firm D call. CDR3 nucleotide sequence: TGTGCCACCAGCAGAGATTTCGACTCTCTCACCGGGGAGCTGTTTTTT. This codes for CATSRDFDSLTGELFF.